A selection of T cell receptor beta chains follows, all from one sample in a study of beta chain features in type 1 diabetes. Some clones are missing from TCRdb's copy, which holds only in-frame ones; the method was immunoSEQ multiplex PCR. The sample shows more than 120,000 clones, over 9.5% of them seen only once. The sequencing input was naive CD4+ T cells from blood. All receptors come from a man between 18 and 29 years old in good health. The CDR3 runs from the conserved cysteine through the conserved F or W. A D gene is named only where the DNA matches it firmly. Size tells how often a clone was seen (once, few, many) or the class of an expanded clone, and some rows leave it out.

CDR3 DNA: TGTGCCAGCAGCTTGGGTGGGGGGGTGGCAGTCCTGACTTTC
CDR3 protein: CASSLGGGVAVLTF
D gene: TRBD2
V gene: TRBV5-4
J gene: TRBJ2-6
clone size: .
CDR3 length: 14

CDR3 DNA: TGTGCCAGCAGCTTGGACAGGGGGGAAAACATTCAGTACTTC
CDR3 protein: CASSLDRGENIQYF
D gene: TRBD1
V gene: TRBV7-8
J gene: TRBJ2-4
clone size: few
CDR3 length: 14

CDR3 DNA: TGTGCCAGCAGTTACATTCAGACTAGCGGGTACAATGAGCAGTTCTTC
CDR3 protein: CASSYIQTSGYNEQFF
D gene: TRBD2
V gene: TRBV6-5
J gene: TRBJ2-1
clone size: .
CDR3 length: 16

CDR3 DNA: TGTGCCAGCAGCCTGAAACACCGGGACAGGGACCATCAGCCCCAGCATTTT
CDR3 protein: CASSLKHRDRDHQPQHF
D gene: TRBD1
V gene: TRBV7-2
J gene: TRBJ1-5
clone size: .
CDR3 length: 17

CDR3 DNA: TGCGCCAGCAGCCTCCCCGGGGGGGAGACCCAGTACTTC
CDR3 protein: CASSLPGGETQYF
D gene: TRBD2
V gene: TRBV4-1
J gene: TRBJ2-5
clone size: few
CDR3 length: 13

CDR3 DNA: TGTGCCAGCTCAATCACTAGCGGGGGATCCTACGAGCAGTACTTC
CDR3 protein: CASSITSGGSYEQYF
D gene: TRBD2
V gene: TRBV18
J gene: TRBJ2-7
clone size: .
CDR3 length: 15

CDR3 DNA: TGTGCCAGCAGCTTAACTAGCGGGGGCGAGCAGTACTTC
CDR3 protein: CASSLTSGGEQYF
D gene: TRBD2
V gene: TRBV7-9
J gene: TRBJ2-7
clone size: few
CDR3 length: 13

CDR3 DNA: TGTGCCATCGGGGCTAGCGGGGGGCGCTACAATGAGCAGTTCTTC
CDR3 protein: CAIGASGGRYNEQFF
D gene: TRBD2
V gene: TRBV10-3
J gene: TRBJ2-1
clone size: few
CDR3 length: 15

CDR3 DNA: TGTGCCACACTGAACCGAGATACGCAGTATTTT
CDR3 protein: CATLNRDTQYF
D gene: .
V gene: TRBV10-3
J gene: TRBJ2-3
clone size: many
CDR3 length: 11

CDR3 DNA: TGTGCCACCAGCAGAGATAAGCTTGGGACAGGGTCCCTAGCTAACTATGGCTACACCTTC
CDR3 protein: CATSRDKLGTGSLANYGYTF
D gene: TRBD1
V gene: TRBV15
J gene: TRBJ1-2
clone size: .
CDR3 length: 20

CDR3 DNA: TGTGCCAGCAGCTCCTACGCTATCTACCCTTACACAGATACGCAGTATTTT
CDR3 protein: CASSSYAIYPYTDTQYF
D gene: .
V gene: TRBV7-3
J gene: TRBJ2-3
clone size: .
CDR3 length: 17

CDR3 DNA: TGTGCCAGCAGTTCAGGGGCTGGAAACACCATATATTTT
CDR3 protein: CASSSGAGNTIYF
D gene: .
V gene: TRBV7-3
J gene: TRBJ1-3
clone size: few
CDR3 length: 13

CDR3 DNA: TGCGCCAGCAGCCAAGATAAGGGGTCCAGCTATGGCTACACCTTC
CDR3 protein: CASSQDKGSSYGYTF
D gene: .
V gene: TRBV4-3
J gene: TRBJ1-2
clone size: many
CDR3 length: 15

CDR3 DNA: TGTGCCAGCAGCTTGGACCAGGTCCTCAATTCACCCCTCCACTTT
CDR3 protein: CASSLDQVLNSPLHF
D gene: .
V gene: TRBV5-4
J gene: TRBJ1-6
clone size: .
CDR3 length: 15

CDR3 DNA: TGTGCCAGCAGTGTGTCCCGACAGTACCAAGAGACCCAGTACTTC
CDR3 protein: CASSVSRQYQETQYF
D gene: .
V gene: TRBV6-1
J gene: TRBJ2-5
clone size: few
CDR3 length: 15

CDR3 DNA: TGTGCCAGCTCAAAGGGGCCAGTTGACTACAATGAGCAGTTCTTC
CDR3 protein: CASSKGPVDYNEQFF
D gene: .
V gene: TRBV18
J gene: TRBJ2-1
clone size: .
CDR3 length: 15

CDR3 DNA: TGTGCCAGCTCACAAAGACAGGCGCTTAACTATGGCTACACCTTC
CDR3 protein: CASSQRQALNYGYTF
D gene: .
V gene: TRBV18
J gene: TRBJ1-2
clone size: few
CDR3 length: 15

CDR3 DNA: TGTGCCATCAGGTTGTCTCCAGATACGCAGTATTTT
CDR3 protein: CAIRLSPDTQYF
D gene: .
V gene: TRBV7-2
J gene: TRBJ2-3
clone size: .
CDR3 length: 12

CDR3 DNA: TGTGCCAGCAGTGAAAGAGGGACAGACTACAATGAGCAGTTCTTC
CDR3 protein: CASSERGTDYNEQFF
D gene: TRBD1
V gene: TRBV2
J gene: TRBJ2-1
clone size: once
CDR3 length: 15

CDR3 DNA: TGTGCCAGCAGGACAGGGGTACAGGGCGGGGAGCTGTTTTTT
CDR3 protein: CASRTGVQGGELFF
D gene: TRBD1
V gene: TRBV6-4
J gene: TRBJ2-2
clone size: .
CDR3 length: 14

CDR3 DNA: TGTGCCAGCAGCTTTCGGGGGAGCAATCAGCCCCAGCATTTT
CDR3 protein: CASSFRGSNQPQHF
D gene: .
V gene: TRBV7-9
J gene: TRBJ1-5
clone size: many
CDR3 length: 14

CDR3 DNA: TGTGCCAGCAGTGAATACGGGACAGCTTTTAACTATGGCTACACCTTC
CDR3 protein: CASSEYGTAFNYGYTF
D gene: TRBD1
V gene: TRBV6-4
J gene: TRBJ1-2
clone size: .
CDR3 length: 16

CDR3 DNA: TGTGCCAGCAGTTACGCAGGGGCGCGCGGCACTGAAGCTTTCTTT
CDR3 protein: CASSYAGARGTEAFF
D gene: .
V gene: TRBV6-5
J gene: TRBJ1-1
clone size: .
CDR3 length: 15

CDR3 DNA: TGTGCCAGCAGTTACTCGAGAGTCTACGAGCAGTACTTC
CDR3 protein: CASSYSRVYEQYF
D gene: .
V gene: TRBV6-5
J gene: TRBJ2-7
clone size: .
CDR3 length: 13

CDR3 DNA: TGTGCCAGCAGCTTGGACCCCGGGAGGGTTAGGTCACCCCTCCACTTT
CDR3 protein: CASSLDPGRVRSPLHF
D gene: .
V gene: TRBV5-4
J gene: TRBJ1-6
clone size: many
CDR3 length: 16

CDR3 DNA: TGTGCCAGCAAGGCGGGGCAGGCCTACAATGAGCAGTTCTTC
CDR3 protein: CASKAGQAYNEQFF
D gene: .
V gene: TRBV27
J gene: TRBJ2-1
clone size: .
CDR3 length: 14

CDR3 DNA: TGTGCCAGCTCACCGAGCGGGGGGGCTGGCGATGAGCAGTTCTTC
CDR3 protein: CASSPSGGAGDEQFF
D gene: TRBD2
V gene: TRBV18
J gene: TRBJ2-1
clone size: few
CDR3 length: 15

CDR3 DNA: TGTGCCAGCAGTCCGACGACAGGGGGCGCTGACTATGGCTACACCTTC
CDR3 protein: CASSPTTGGADYGYTF
D gene: TRBD1
V gene: TRBV28
J gene: TRBJ1-2
clone size: .
CDR3 length: 16

CDR3 DNA: TGTGCCAGCAGCTTATACGGGACAAACTACGAGCAGTACTTC
CDR3 protein: CASSLYGTNYEQYF
D gene: .
V gene: TRBV7-9
J gene: TRBJ2-7
clone size: few
CDR3 length: 14

CDR3 DNA: TGTGCCAGCAGCACCGGACAGGGAAATCAGCCCCAGCATTTT
CDR3 protein: CASSTGQGNQPQHF
D gene: TRBD1
V gene: TRBV7-2
J gene: TRBJ1-5
clone size: .
CDR3 length: 14

CDR3 DNA: TGTGCCTGGAGTGTAGTGGGAAGGGGTGGCTACACCTTC
CDR3 protein: CAWSVVGRGGYTF
D gene: .
V gene: TRBV30
J gene: TRBJ1-2
clone size: many
CDR3 length: 13

CDR3 DNA: TGTGCCAGCAGACCCCTGGGGACTAGCGGGTACAATGAGCAGCTCTTC
CDR3 protein: CASRPLGTSGYNEQLF
D gene: TRBD2
V gene: TRBV7-2
J gene: TRBJ2-1
clone size: .
CDR3 length: 16

CDR3 DNA: TGTGCCAGCAGCCCGACAGGCCCTCGGTATGGCTACACCTTC
CDR3 protein: CASSPTGPRYGYTF
D gene: .
V gene: TRBV4-2
J gene: TRBJ1-2
clone size: .
CDR3 length: 14

CDR3 DNA: TGTGCCAGCAGCTTAAATAACCCCTATTTTGGCTACACCTTC
CDR3 protein: CASSLNNPYFGYTF
D gene: .
V gene: TRBV7-9
J gene: TRBJ1-2
clone size: .
CDR3 length: 14

CDR3 DNA: TGTGCCAGCAGACCGAGTCTAGCGGGGGGTCACCAAGAGACCCAGTACTTC
CDR3 protein: CASRPSLAGGHQETQYF
D gene: TRBD2
V gene: TRBV27
J gene: TRBJ2-5
clone size: .
CDR3 length: 17

CDR3 DNA: TGTGCCATCAGTGATCAGAACAACTATGGCTACACCTTC
CDR3 protein: CAISDQNNYGYTF
D gene: .
V gene: TRBV10-3
J gene: TRBJ1-2
clone size: many
CDR3 length: 13